This T cell receptor beta chain comes out of a study of control samples from healthy donors and cancer patients. Only in-frame clones appear in the TCRdb table, and some are missing; sequencing was by immunoSEQ multiplex PCR. This table has tens of thousands of clones, 90% to 95% appearing once. This CDR3 comprises 14 residues. CDR1 and CDR2 from the germline V gene are MGHDK and SYGVNS. V was trimmed by 5 bases and J by 5 bases, leaving 13 bases between them. This TCR was sampled from a woman in her 30s in good health. Input material: blood. The chain carries TRBV25-1 and TRBJ2-1; tentatively, D is TRBD2 (6 bases). The chain's CDR3 is CASSLGDSNNEQFF. CDR3 sequence (DNA): TGTGCCAGCAGTCTAGGGGACTCGAACAATGAGCAGTTCTTC.